These T cell receptor beta chains were read from a single sample in a study of T cell responses to AZD1222 COVID-19 vaccine. Clones were sequenced by immunoSEQ multiplex PCR, and TCRdb holds only the in-frame ones, with some missing. The sample records some 110,000 clones, about 89% being singletons. The specimen comprised peripheral blood, sampled 28 days after the second AZD1222 dose. The receptors were gathered from an adult who received the AZD1222 COVID-19 vaccine. Both conserved end residues are trimmed from each CDR3. Each record gives: J gene, V gene, CDR3 protein.

J gene: TRBJ1-2
V gene: TRBV5-6
CDR3 protein: ASSLGGQGYT

J gene: TRBJ2-7
V gene: TRBV18
CDR3 protein: ASSPRGYEQY

J gene: TRBJ2-3
V gene: TRBV9
CDR3 protein: ASSVVGGQFTDTQY

J gene: TRBJ2-7
V gene: TRBV30
CDR3 protein: AWSVSGSQY

J gene: TRBJ1-6
V gene: TRBV27
CDR3 protein: ASSPLDRGGSPLH

J gene: TRBJ1-1
V gene: TRBV11-2
CDR3 protein: ASSLGQAAEAF

J gene: TRBJ2-2
V gene: TRBV7-2
CDR3 protein: ASSFQPGLGRTGELF

J gene: TRBJ2-2
V gene: TRBV4-3
CDR3 protein: ASSPSSGRAGTGELF

J gene: TRBJ1-4
V gene: TRBV3-1/TRBV3-2
CDR3 protein: ASSLMGGDEKLF

J gene: TRBJ2-3
V gene: TRBV5-1
CDR3 protein: ASSITPVDRGTDTQY

J gene: TRBJ1-1
V gene: TRBV6-5
CDR3 protein: ASSRYSLSNTEAF

J gene: TRBJ2-7
V gene: TRBV6-6
CDR3 protein: ASTTPGTGFYEQY

J gene: TRBJ1-1
V gene: TRBV7-3
CDR3 protein: ASSSLGQRNTEAF

J gene: TRBJ1-1
V gene: TRBV5-1
CDR3 protein: ASSGTVNTEAF

J gene: TRBJ2-3
V gene: TRBV7-9
CDR3 protein: ASSSKAADTQY

J gene: TRBJ1-6
V gene: TRBV27
CDR3 protein: ASTRGTQGNSPLH

J gene: TRBJ1-1
V gene: TRBV25-1
CDR3 protein: ASSEPIGAGSAEAF

J gene: TRBJ1-5
V gene: TRBV12-5
CDR3 protein: ASGFSPNQPQH

J gene: TRBJ2-1
V gene: TRBV7-9
CDR3 protein: ASSPKAPGEQF

J gene: TRBJ2-3
V gene: TRBV7-3
CDR3 protein: ASSSGSTDTQY

J gene: TRBJ1-5
V gene: TRBV21-1
CDR3 protein: ASIWGQGSQPQH

J gene: TRBJ2-7
V gene: TRBV6-6
CDR3 protein: ASSKPGTGRIYEQY

J gene: TRBJ2-3
V gene: TRBV6-5
CDR3 protein: ASSYSAGWDTQY

J gene: TRBJ2-1
V gene: TRBV12-3/TRBV12-4
CDR3 protein: ASSLRLAGRV

J gene: TRBJ2-7
V gene: TRBV6-5
CDR3 protein: ASSYLSGSYEQY

J gene: TRBJ1-5
V gene: TRBV18
CDR3 protein: ASCESRTQPQH

J gene: TRBJ2-7
V gene: TRBV6-5
CDR3 protein: ASSALGVEQY

J gene: TRBJ2-7
V gene: TRBV19
CDR3 protein: ASSLGGQASYEQY

J gene: TRBJ1-2
V gene: TRBV2
CDR3 protein: ARTGPSEGYT

J gene: TRBJ1-2
V gene: TRBV4-1
CDR3 protein: ASSQGSGIYGYT

J gene: TRBJ2-3
V gene: TRBV11-2
CDR3 protein: ASSFLAGGPGTDTQY

J gene: TRBJ2-3
V gene: TRBV2
CDR3 protein: ASGRQGWTDTQY

J gene: TRBJ2-5
V gene: TRBV5-1
CDR3 protein: ASSLIAQQETQY

J gene: TRBJ1-4
V gene: TRBV7-9
CDR3 protein: ASSSGPREKLF

J gene: TRBJ2-5
V gene: TRBV5-1
CDR3 protein: ASSLVAGGRETQY

J gene: TRBJ2-3
V gene: TRBV7-9
CDR3 protein: ASSLGDRESTDTQY

J gene: TRBJ2-1
V gene: TRBV27
CDR3 protein: ASSKDRDSYNEQF

J gene: TRBJ1-6
V gene: TRBV30
CDR3 protein: ASHRGPGNSPLH

J gene: TRBJ1-1
V gene: TRBV28
CDR3 protein: ASSLGARDTEAF

J gene: TRBJ1-2
V gene: TRBV5-6
CDR3 protein: ASSSDQNYGYT

J gene: TRBJ2-7
V gene: TRBV28
CDR3 protein: ASSLVGSGSYEQY

J gene: TRBJ2-1
V gene: TRBV4-3
CDR3 protein: ASSQDRYSSLYNEQF

J gene: TRBJ2-7
V gene: TRBV28
CDR3 protein: ASSLIGRGVYEQY

J gene: TRBJ2-6
V gene: TRBV28
CDR3 protein: ATRDRAYSGANVLT

J gene: TRBJ1-2
V gene: TRBV28
CDR3 protein: ASTTLVGVNGYT

J gene: TRBJ2-7
V gene: TRBV18
CDR3 protein: ASSPQVSYEQY

J gene: TRBJ2-2
V gene: TRBV4-2
CDR3 protein: ASSQARRGLFSGELF

J gene: TRBJ2-1
V gene: TRBV28
CDR3 protein: ASSLWDYNEQF

J gene: TRBJ2-1
V gene: TRBV18
CDR3 protein: ASSPLGYNEQF

J gene: TRBJ1-6
V gene: TRBV6-5
CDR3 protein: ASSPRTGLLH

J gene: TRBJ1-2
V gene: TRBV5-1
CDR3 protein: ASSLGPGDYGYT